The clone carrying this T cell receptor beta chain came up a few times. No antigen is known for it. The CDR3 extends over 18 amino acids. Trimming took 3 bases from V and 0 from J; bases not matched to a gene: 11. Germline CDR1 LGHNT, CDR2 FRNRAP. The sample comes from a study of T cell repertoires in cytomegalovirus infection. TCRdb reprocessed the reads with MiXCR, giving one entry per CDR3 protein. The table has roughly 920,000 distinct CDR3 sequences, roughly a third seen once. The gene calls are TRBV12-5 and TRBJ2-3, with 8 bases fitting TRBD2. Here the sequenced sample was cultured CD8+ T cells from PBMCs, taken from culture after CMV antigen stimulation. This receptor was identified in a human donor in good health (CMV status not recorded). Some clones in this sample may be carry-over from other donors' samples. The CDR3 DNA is TGTGCTAGTGGTTTCATTCTTAGCGGGGATGCTAGCACAGATACGCAGTATTTT. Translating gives CASGFILSGDASTDTQYF.